This T cell receptor (beta chain) was sequenced in a study of early T cells in non-severe SARS-CoV-2 infection. TCRdb independently ran MiXCR on the 5' RACE reads; one entry per CDR3 protein. The sample lists about 37,000 distinct CDR3 sequences, 5.8% occurring once. In this sample, this clonotype turned up many times. V dropped 4 bases and J dropped 10 bases, with 14 bases sitting between them. CDR1 and CDR2 from the germline V gene are SEHNR and FQNEAQ (reference sequence). CDR3 length: 13 amino acids. The chain has TRBV7-9 and TRBJ1-5; D remains ambiguous. The sequenced material came from whole blood. This sequence was found in an adult who was a healthcare worker with PCR-confirmed SARS-CoV-2 infection or an uninfected control (not recorded which). In DNA form, the CDR3 reads TGTGCCAGCAGCTCGGACTCATTTGGACCCCAGCATTTT. As protein: CASSSDSFGPQHF.